These T cell receptor beta chains were read from a single sample in a study of type 1 and type 2 diabetes patients. TCRdb re-derived calls from the multiplex PCR reads in MiXCR, one entry per CDR3 protein. The profile shows around 300,000 distinct CDR3 sequences, around 47% of them singletons. The sequencing sample was made of peripheral blood mononuclear cells (PBMCs). Source of these receptors: a man younger than 35 with type 2 diabetes. CDR3s include the opening cysteine and the closing phenylalanine or tryptophan.

>TRBV19
CASRWSSGGPGTGELFF
>TRBV28
CASRFARDRVEKLFF
>TRBV6-5
CASSMDRSYEQYF
>TRBV6-5
CASSMGFGGYTF
>TRBV14
CASKDRGQNTEAFF
>TRBV11-2
CAEEGEPSYEQYF
>TRBV10-2
CASTGRENTEAFF
>TRBV2
CASIKPGQGLYGYTF
>TRBV19
CASSIDQAAYGYTF
>TRBV27
CASSLGTRATGELFF
>TRBV2
CASAEYSNQPQHF
>TRBV2
CASSLGDTYNYGYTF
>TRBV25-1
CASSEPRSYNTQYF